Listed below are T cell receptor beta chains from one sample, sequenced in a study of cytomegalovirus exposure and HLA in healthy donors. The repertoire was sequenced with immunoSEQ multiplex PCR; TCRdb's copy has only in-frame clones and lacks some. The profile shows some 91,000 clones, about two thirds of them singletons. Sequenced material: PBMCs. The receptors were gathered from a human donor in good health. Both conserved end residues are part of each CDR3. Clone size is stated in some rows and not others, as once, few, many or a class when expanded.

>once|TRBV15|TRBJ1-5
CATSRDRRAYEGQPQHF
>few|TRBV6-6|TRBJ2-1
CASSPEYNEQFF
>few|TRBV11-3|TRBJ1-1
CASSPSDSANTEAFF
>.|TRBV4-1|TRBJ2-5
CASSQENRGRDETQYF
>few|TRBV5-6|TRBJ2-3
CASSKTGSTDTQYF
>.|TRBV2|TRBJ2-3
CASAGDTDTQYF
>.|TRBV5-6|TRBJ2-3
CASSPGQGIDTQYF
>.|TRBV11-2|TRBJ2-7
CASSLVDPGADEQYF
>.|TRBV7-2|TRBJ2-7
CASSLARQGPYEQYF
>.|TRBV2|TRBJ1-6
CASSEAAGGISDSPLHF
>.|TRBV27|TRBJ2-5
CASSPPGQTPGETQYF
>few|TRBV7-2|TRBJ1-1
CASSLANPSMNTEAFF
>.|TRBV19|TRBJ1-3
CASTSWPGRGNTIYF
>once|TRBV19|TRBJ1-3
CASSTPTGTGRRSGNTIYF
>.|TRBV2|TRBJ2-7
CASISGTYSYEQYF
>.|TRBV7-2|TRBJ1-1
CASSLVQGASNTEAFF
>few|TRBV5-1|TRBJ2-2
CASSFYTGELFF
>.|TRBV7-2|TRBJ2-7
CASSTTAGGAYEQYF
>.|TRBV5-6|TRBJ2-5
CASSLEGGGWETQYF
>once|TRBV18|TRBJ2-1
CASSSTGTSGWEQFF
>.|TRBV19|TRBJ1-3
CASSIGAGGGGNTIYF
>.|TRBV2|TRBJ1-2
CASSATGLGGYTF
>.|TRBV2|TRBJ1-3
CASMRQVGNTIYF
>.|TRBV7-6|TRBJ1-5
CASSASSGNQPQHF
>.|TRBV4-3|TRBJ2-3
CASSQDPFGVTQYF
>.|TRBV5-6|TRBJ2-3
CASSLAGGAEDMDTQYF
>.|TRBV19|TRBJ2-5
CASSRLSGGEETQYF
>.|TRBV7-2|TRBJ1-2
CASSGRSGEGHGYTF
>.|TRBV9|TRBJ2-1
CASSETSGVYEQFF
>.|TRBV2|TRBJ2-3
CASRVLAGASTDAQYF
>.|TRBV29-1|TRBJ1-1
CSVDIVPSFEAFF
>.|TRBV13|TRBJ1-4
CASSLGEKTEEKLFF
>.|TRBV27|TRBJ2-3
CASSRDTGRGTDTQYF